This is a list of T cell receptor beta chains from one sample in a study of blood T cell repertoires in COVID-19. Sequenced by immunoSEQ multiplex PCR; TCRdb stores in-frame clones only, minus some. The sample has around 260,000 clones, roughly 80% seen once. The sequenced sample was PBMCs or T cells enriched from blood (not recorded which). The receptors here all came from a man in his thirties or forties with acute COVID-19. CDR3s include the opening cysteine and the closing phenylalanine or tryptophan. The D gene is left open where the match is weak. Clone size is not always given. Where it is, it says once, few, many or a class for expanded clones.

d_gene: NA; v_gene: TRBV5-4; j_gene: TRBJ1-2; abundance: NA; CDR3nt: TGTGCCAGCAGCCCCCCCGGGGGACCTAACTATGGCTACACCTTC; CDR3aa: CASSPPGGPNYGYTF
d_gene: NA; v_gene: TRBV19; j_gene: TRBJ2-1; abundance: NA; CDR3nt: TGTGCCAGTAGTATAGAATTGGGGAGCTCCTACAATGAGCAGTTCTTC; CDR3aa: CASSIELGSSYNEQFF
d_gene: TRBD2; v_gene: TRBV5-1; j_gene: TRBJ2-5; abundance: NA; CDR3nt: TGTGCCAGCAGCAGACAAACGGGGAGGGGTTTCGAGACCCAGTACTTC; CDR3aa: CASSRQTGRGFETQYF
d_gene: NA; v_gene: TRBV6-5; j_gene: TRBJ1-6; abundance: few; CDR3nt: TGTGCCAGCAGTTACCGGACAGTTACGAATTCACCCCTCCACTTT; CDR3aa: CASSYRTVTNSPLHF
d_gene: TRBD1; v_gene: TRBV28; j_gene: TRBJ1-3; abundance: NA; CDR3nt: TGTGCCAGCACCCGGACAGGGACTGGAAACACCATATATTTT; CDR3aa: CASTRTGTGNTIYF
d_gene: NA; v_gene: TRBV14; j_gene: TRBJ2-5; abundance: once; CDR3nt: TGTGCCAGCAGCCAGTTTGGGGCCTTGGGGGAGACCCAGTACTTC; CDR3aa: CASSQFGALGETQYF
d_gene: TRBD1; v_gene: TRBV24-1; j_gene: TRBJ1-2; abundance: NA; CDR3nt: TGTGCCACCAGTGATTCGGGACAGGGGTACTATGGCTACACCTTC; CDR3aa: CATSDSGQGYYGYTF
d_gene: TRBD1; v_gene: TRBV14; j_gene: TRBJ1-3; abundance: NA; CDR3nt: TGTGCCAGCAGCCTTGGGACAGGGATCGGAAACACCATATATTTT; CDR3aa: CASSLGTGIGNTIYF
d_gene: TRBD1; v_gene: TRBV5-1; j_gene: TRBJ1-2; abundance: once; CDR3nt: TGCGCCAGCGCATCCGGGACAGGGTCCATCTATGGCTACACCTTC; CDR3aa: CASASGTGSIYGYTF
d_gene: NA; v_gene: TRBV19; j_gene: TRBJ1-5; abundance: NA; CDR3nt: TGTGCCAGTAGTATAAAGGGGATTGGGGCAGAAGCTTATAGCAATCAGCCCCAGCATTTT; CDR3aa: CASSIKGIGAEAYSNQPQHF
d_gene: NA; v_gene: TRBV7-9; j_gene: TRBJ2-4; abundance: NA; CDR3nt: TGTGCCAGCAGCTTAGTAGGTCAGGGGAAAAACATTCAGTACTTC; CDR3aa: CASSLVGQGKNIQYF
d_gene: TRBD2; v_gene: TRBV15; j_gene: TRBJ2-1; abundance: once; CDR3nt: TGTGCCACCAGCAGGGGACTAGCGGGGAGAGCCTACAATGAGCAGTTCTTC; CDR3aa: CATSRGLAGRAYNEQFF
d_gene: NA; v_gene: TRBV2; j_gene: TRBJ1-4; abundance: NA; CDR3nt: TGTGCCAGCAGTGTGGACAGCCGAAATGAAAAACTGTTTTTT; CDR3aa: CASSVDSRNEKLFF
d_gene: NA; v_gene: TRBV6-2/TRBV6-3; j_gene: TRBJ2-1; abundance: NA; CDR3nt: TGTGCCAGCAGTTTTCTTCGGGGGGCGGATGAGCAGTTCTTC; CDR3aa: CASSFLRGADEQFF
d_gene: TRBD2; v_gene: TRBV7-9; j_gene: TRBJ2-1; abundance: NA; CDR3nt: TGTGCCCTGGCGAGGGGCGGGGGGGCACGTGAGCAGTTCTTC; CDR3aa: CALARGGGAREQFF
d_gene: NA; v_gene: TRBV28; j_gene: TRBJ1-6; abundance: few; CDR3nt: TGTGCCAGCAGCCCCTTGGCGGGCCCCCTCCACTTT; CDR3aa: CASSPLAGPLHF
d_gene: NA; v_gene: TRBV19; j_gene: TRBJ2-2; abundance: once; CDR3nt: TGTGCCAGTAGTATCCTGGGGGCAGGCACCGGGGAGCTGTTTTTT; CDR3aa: CASSILGAGTGELFF
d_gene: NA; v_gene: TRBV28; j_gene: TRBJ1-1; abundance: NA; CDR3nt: TGTGCCAGCAGTCCGCAGAGGGCCGGGATGGGTGAAGCTTTCTTT; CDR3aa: CASSPQRAGMGEAFF
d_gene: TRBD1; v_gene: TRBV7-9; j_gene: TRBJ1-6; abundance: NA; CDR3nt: TGTGCCAGCAGCCGAGACGGGACAGTTATTAATTCACCCCTCCACTTT; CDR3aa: CASSRDGTVINSPLHF
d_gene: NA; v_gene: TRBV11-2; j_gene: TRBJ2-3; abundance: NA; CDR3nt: TGTGCCAGCAGCTTAAATTCAGGGGATCCCGCAGATACGCAGTATTTT; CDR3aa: CASSLNSGDPADTQYF
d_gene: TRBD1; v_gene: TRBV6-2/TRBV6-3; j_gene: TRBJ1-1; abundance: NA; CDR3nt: TGTGCCAGCAGTTACCGGGACAGGGTTCGCACTGAAGCTTTCTTT; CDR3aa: CASSYRDRVRTEAFF
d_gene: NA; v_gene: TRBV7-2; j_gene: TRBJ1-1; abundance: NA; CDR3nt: TGTGCCAGCAGCTTAGAAGGGGGGGTTGAAGCTTTCTTT; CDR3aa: CASSLEGGVEAFF
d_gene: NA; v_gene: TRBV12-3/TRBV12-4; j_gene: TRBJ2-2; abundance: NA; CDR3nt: TGTGCCAGCAGTTGGAGTCGGGAAGGGGAGCTGTTTTTT; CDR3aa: CASSWSREGELFF
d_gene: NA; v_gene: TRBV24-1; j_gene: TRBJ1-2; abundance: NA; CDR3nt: TGTGCCACCAGTGATGTCAGGGTAGCATATGGCTACACCTTC; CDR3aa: CATSDVRVAYGYTF
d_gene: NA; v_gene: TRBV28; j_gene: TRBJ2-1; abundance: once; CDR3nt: TGTGCCAGCAGTTCGACTTTCTATGAGCAGTTCTTC; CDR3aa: CASSSTFYEQFF
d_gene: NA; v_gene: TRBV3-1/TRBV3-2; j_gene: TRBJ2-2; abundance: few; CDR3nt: TGTGCCAGCAGCCAAGGGGTAGCGGATTCGTCCGGGGAGCTGTTTTTT; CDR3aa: CASSQGVADSSGELFF
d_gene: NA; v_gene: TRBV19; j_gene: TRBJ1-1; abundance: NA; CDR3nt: TGTGCCAGTAGTATGTACAGTACATCCACCCACGAAGCTTTCTTT; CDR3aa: CASSMYSTSTHEAFF
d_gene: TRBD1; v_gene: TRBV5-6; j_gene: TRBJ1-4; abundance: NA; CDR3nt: TGTGCCAGCAGCGAAAGACAGGGTTTTAATGAAAAACTGTTTTTT; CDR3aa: CASSERQGFNEKLFF
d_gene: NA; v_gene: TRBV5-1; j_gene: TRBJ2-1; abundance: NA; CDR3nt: TGTGCCAGCAGCTTGGGTCTAGCAGTCTCCTACAATGAGCAGTTCTTC; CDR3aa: CASSLGLAVSYNEQFF
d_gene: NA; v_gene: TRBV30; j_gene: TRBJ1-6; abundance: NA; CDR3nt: TGTGCCTGGACAGGGGTACATTCTAATTCACCCCTCCACTTT; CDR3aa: CAWTGVHSNSPLHF
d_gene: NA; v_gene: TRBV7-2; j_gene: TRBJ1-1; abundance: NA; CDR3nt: TGTGCCAGCAGCTCAGGTCGGAACACTGAAGCTTTCTTT; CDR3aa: CASSSGRNTEAFF
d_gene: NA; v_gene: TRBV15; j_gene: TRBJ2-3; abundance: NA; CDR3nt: TGTGCCACCGGGCCAAGCACAGATACGCAGTATTTT; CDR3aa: CATGPSTDTQYF
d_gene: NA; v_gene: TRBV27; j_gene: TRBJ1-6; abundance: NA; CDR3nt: TGTGCCAGCAGTTTACAGGGAATTTCACCCCTCCACTTT; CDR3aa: CASSLQGISPLHF
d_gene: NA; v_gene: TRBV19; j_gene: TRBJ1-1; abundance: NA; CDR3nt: TGTGCCAGTAGTATTGTTCCAGGCCATAACACTGAAGCTTTCTTT; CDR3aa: CASSIVPGHNTEAFF
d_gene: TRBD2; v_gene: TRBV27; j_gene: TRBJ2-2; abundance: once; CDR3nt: TGTGCCAGCAGGCGATGGGGACTAGCGACCGGGGAGCTGTTTTTT; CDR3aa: CASRRWGLATGELFF
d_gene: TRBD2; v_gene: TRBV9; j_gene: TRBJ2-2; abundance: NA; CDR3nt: TGTGCCAGCAGCGCAGGCGGGGGAACCGGGGAGCTGTTTTTT; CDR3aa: CASSAGGGTGELFF
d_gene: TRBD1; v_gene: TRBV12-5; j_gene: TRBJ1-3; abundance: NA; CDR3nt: TGTGCTAGTGGTTACTGGACAGGGGGCGCATCTGGAAACACCATATATTTT; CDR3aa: CASGYWTGGASGNTIYF
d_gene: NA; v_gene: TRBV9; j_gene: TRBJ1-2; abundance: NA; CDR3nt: TGTGCCAGCAGCGTAGCTTTAGGGAGGGGCTACACCTTC; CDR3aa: CASSVALGRGYTF
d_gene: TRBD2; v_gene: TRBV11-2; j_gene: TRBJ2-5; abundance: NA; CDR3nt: TGTGCCAGCAGCTTAGAGGGAACTAGCGGAGCCCAAGAGACCCAGTACTTC; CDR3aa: CASSLEGTSGAQETQYF
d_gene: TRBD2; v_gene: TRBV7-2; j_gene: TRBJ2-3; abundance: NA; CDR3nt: TGTGCCAGCAGCCCCGAACTCATAGCGGGGGGATTCGATACGCAGTATTTT; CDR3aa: CASSPELIAGGFDTQYF
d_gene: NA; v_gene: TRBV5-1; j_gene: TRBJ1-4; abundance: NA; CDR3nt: TGCGCCAGCAGCTTTGACAGGTTTAATGAAAAACTGTTTTTT; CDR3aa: CASSFDRFNEKLFF
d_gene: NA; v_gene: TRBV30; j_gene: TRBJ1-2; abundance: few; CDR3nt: TGTGCCTGGAGGGGGTCGGGGGAATTTGGCTACACCTTC; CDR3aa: CAWRGSGEFGYTF
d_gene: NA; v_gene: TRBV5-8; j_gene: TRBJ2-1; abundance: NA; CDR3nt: TGTGCCAGCAGGCTAGCGTTAAATGAGCAGTTCTTC; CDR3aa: CASRLALNEQFF
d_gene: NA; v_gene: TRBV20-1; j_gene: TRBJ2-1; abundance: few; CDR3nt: TGCAGTGCTAGTGGTGCTAGCTCCTACAATGAGCAGTTCTTC; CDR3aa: CSASGASSYNEQFF
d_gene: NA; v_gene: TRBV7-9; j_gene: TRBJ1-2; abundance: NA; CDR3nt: TGTGCCAGCAGCCAGATGCAGGGCGACTACACCTTC; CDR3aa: CASSQMQGDYTF
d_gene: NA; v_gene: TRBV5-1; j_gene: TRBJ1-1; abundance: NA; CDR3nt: TGCGCCAGCAGCGTGGACAAACCTCGGGGAGCTTTCTTT; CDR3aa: CASSVDKPRGAFF
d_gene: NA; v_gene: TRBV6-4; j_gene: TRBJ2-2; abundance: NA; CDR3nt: TGTGCCAGCAGTGACTCGAGGGACACCGGGGAGCTGTTTTTT; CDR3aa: CASSDSRDTGELFF
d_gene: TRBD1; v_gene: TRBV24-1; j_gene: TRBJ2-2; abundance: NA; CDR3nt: TGTGCCACCAGTGACCGGACAGGGACCGGCGGGGAGCTGTTTTTT; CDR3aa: CATSDRTGTGGELFF
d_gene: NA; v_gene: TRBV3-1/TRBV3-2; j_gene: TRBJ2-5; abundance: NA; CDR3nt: TGTGCCAGCAGCCCCCGGAGAGAGACCCAGTACTTC; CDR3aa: CASSPRRETQYF
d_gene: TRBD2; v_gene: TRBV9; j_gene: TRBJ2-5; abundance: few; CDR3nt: TGTGCCAGCAGCCCCGGACTAGCGGGTCATGTGACCCAGTACTTC; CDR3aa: CASSPGLAGHVTQYF
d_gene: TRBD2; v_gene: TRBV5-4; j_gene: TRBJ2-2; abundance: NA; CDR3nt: TGTGCCAGCAGCTTGGGTGGACCGCGGGAGGCTGGGGAGCTGTTTTTT; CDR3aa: CASSLGGPREAGELFF
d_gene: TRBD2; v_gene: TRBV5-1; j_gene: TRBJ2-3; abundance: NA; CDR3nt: TGCGCCAGCAGCTCCCTGCGGGGGGGTAGCACAGATACGCAGTATTTT; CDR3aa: CASSSLRGGSTDTQYF
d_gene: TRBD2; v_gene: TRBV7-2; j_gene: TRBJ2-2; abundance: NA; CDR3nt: TGTGCCAGCAGTTCCGGGACTAGCAGGACCGGGGAGCTGTTTTTT; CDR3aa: CASSSGTSRTGELFF
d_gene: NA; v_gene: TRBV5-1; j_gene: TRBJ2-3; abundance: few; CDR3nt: TGCGCCAGCAGCCCAGATGTAGATACGCAGTATTTT; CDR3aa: CASSPDVDTQYF
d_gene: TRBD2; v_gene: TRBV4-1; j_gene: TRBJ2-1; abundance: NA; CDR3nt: TGCGCCAGCAGCGGACACGGGTCTAGCGGGAGCCTCGCGGGCAATGAGCAGTTCTTC; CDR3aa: CASSGHGSSGSLAGNEQFF
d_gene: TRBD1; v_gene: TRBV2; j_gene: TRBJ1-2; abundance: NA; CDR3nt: TGTGCCAGCAGTGAGGACAGGGACTATGGCTACACCTTC; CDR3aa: CASSEDRDYGYTF
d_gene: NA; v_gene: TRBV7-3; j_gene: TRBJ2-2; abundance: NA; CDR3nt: TGTGCCAGCAGCTTAACGGACTCGAACACCGGGGAGCTGTTTTTT; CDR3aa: CASSLTDSNTGELFF
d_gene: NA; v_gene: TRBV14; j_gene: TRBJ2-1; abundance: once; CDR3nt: TGTGCCAGCAGCCAAGGCGGCCAGAGCTCCTACAATGAGCAGTTCTTC; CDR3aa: CASSQGGQSSYNEQFF